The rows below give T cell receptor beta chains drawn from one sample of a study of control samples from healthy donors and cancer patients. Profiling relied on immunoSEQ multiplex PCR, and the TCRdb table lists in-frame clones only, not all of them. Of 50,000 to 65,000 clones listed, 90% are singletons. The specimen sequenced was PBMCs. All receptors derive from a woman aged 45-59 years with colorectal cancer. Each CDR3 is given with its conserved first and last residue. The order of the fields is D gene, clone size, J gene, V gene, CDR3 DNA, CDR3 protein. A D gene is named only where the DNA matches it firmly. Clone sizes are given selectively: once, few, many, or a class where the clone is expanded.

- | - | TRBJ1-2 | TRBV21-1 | TGTGCCAGCAGCAAAGAGGGACAGGGTTGCGGCTACACCTTC | CASSKEGQGCGYTF
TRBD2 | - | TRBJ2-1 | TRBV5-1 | TGCGCCAGCAGCTTGACTAGCGGACGATCCTACAATGAGCAGTTCTTC | CASSLTSGRSYNEQFF
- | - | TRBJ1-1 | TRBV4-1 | TGCGCCAGCAGCCAAGAGACGGACCTGAGGACTGAAGCTTTCTTT | CASSQETDLRTEAFF
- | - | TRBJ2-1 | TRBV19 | TGTGCCAGTAAAGGCGGGCCGAGCTCCTACAATGAGCAGTTCTTC | CASKGGPSSYNEQFF
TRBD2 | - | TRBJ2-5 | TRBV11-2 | TGTGCCAGCAGCATTCGAGCGGGGCCCCAAGAGACCCAGTACTTC | CASSIRAGPQETQYF
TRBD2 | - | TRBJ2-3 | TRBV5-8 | TGTGCCAGCAGCCCCTGGTGGGCTAGCGGGGCGCGGGCGGATACGCAGTATTTT | CASSPWWASGARADTQYF
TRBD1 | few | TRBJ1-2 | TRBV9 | TGTGCCAGCAAGGGGAACAGGGGGAACTATGGCTACACCTTC | CASKGNRGNYGYTF
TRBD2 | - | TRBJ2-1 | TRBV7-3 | TGTGCCAGCAGTGACCGCGGGGGGGCCTTTAATGAGCAGTTCTTC | CASSDRGGAFNEQFF
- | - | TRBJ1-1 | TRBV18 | TGTGCCAGCTCACCGGTCAGCGAGACGAACACTGAAGCTTTCTTT | CASSPVSETNTEAFF
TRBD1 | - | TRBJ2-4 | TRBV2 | TGTGCCAGCAGTGATCAGGGGGTTCTGGGCATTCAGTACTTC | CASSDQGVLGIQYF
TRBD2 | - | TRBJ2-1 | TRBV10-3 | TGTGCCATCAGTGAGTCGAATCTAGCGGGAGGGCCTCGGTCCTACAATGAGCAGTTCTTC | CAISESNLAGGPRSYNEQFF
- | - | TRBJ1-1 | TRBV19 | TGTGCCAGTAGTATACTTAGGGGGGTGTGGACTGAAGCTTTCTTT | CASSILRGVWTEAFF
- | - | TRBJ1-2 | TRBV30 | TGTGCCTGGAAAGGAGGGACCGACGGAGTGGAGGGCTACACCTTC | CAWKGGTDGVEGYTF
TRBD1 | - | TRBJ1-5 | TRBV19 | TGTGCCAGTAGGACGACAGGGGGGAATCAGCCCCAGCATTTT | CASRTTGGNQPQHF
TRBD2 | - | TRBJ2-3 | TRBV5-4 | TGTGCCAGCAGGCCCAGAATTAGTAGCGGGGAAAGCACAGATACGCAGTATTTT | CASRPRISSGESTDTQYF
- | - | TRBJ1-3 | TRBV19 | TGTGCCAGTAGCCCAGCCGATTCTGGAAACACCATATATTTT | CASSPADSGNTIYF
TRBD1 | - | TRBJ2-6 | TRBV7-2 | TGTGCCAGCAGCGTAAGAAAGGGCGGACAGGGGGGGGCCAACGTCCTGACTTTC | CASSVRKGGQGGANVLTF
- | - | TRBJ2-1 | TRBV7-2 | TGTGCCAGCAGTTGGACTGATTACAATGAGCAGTTCTTC | CASSWTDYNEQFF
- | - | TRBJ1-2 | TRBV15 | TGTGCCACCAGCAGAGTAGGAAGGCTCGTTGGCTACACCTTC | CATSRVGRLVGYTF
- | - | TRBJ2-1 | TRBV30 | TGTGCCTTGGTACTTCCAGCGGGGGCGACGGCAGGGGGTTCCCCCTACAATGAGCAGTTCTTC | CALVLPAGATAGGSPYNEQFF
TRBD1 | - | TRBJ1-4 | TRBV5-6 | TGTGCCAGCAGCTCAACCGGGACAGGGCTGGAAAAACTGTTTTTT | CASSSTGTGLEKLFF
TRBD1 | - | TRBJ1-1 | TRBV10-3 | TGTGCCATCAGCAAGGACAGGTTAGGGCGGAACACTGAAGCTTTCTTT | CAISKDRLGRNTEAFF